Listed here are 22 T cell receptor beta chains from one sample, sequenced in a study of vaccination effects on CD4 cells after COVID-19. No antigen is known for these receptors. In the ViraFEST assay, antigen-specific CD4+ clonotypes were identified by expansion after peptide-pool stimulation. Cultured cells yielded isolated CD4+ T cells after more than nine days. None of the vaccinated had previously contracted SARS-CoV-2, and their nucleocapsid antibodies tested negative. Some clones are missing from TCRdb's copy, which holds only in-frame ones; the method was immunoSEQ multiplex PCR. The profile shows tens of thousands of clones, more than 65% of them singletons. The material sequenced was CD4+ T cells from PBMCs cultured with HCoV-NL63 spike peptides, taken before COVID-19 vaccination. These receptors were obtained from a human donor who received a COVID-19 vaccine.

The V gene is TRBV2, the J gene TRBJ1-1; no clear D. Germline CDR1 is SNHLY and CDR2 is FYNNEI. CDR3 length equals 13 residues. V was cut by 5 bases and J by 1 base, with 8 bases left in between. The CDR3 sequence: CASSSEGNTEAFF. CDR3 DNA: TGTGCCAGCAGTTCGGAGGGGAACACTGAAGCTTTCTTT.

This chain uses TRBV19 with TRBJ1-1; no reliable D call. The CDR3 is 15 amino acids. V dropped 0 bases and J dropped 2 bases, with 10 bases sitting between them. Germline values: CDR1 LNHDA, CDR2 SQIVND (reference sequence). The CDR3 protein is CASSIDRAGNTEAFF. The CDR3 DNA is TGTGCCAGTAGTATAGATCGGGCAGGAAACACTGAAGCTTTCTTT. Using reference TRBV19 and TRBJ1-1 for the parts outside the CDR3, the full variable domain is DGGITQSPKYLFRKEGQNVTLSCEQNLNHDAMYWYRQDPGQGLRLIYYSQIVNDFQKGDIAEGYSVSREKKESFPLTVTSAQKNPTAFYLCASSIDRAGNTEAFFGQGTRLTVV.

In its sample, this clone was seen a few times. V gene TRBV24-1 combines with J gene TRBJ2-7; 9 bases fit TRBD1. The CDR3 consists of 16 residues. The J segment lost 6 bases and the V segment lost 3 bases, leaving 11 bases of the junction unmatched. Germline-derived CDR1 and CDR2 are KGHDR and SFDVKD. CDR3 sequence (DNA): TGTGCCACCAGTGATCCGACAGGGGGTCCGTTCTCCGAGCAGTACGTC. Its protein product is CATSDPTGGPFSEQYV.

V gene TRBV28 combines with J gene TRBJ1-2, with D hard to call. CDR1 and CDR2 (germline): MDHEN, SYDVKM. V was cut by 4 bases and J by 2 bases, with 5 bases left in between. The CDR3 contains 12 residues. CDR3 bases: TGTGCCAGCAGTTCAGAGAACTATGGCTACACCTTC. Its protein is CASSSENYGYTF.

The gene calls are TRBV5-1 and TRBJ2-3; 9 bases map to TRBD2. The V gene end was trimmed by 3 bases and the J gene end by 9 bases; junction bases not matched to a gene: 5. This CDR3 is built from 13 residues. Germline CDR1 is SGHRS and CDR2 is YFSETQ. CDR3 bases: TGCGCCAGCAGCTCCTCTAGCGGGGAAACGCAGTATTTT. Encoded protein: CASSSSSGETQYF.

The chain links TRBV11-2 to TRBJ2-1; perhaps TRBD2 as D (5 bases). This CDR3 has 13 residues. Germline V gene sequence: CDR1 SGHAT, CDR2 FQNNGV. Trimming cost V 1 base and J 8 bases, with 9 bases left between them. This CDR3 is CASSLAGGHEQFF. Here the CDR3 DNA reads TGTGCCAGCAGCTTAGCGGGCGGGCATGAGCAGTTCTTC.

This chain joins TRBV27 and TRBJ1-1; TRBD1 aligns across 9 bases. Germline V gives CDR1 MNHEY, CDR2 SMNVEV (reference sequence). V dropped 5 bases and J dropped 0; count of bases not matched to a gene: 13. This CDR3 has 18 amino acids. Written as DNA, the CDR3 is TGTGCCAGCAGTCCAGGACAGGGGATAGTTTTTATGAACACTGAAGCTTTCTTT. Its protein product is CASSPGQGIVFMNTEAFF.

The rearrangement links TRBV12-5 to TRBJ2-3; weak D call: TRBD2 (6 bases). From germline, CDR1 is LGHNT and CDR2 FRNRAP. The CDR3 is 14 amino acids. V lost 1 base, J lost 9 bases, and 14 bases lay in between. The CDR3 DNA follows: TGTGCTAGTGGTTTGGAATCAAGGGCGGGGACGCAGTATTTT. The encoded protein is CASGLESRAGTQYF. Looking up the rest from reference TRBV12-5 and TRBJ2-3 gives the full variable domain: DARVTQTPRHKVTEMGQEVTMRCQPILGHNTVFWYRQTMMQGLELLAYFRNRAPLDDSGMPKDRFSAEMPDATLATLKIQPSEPRDSAVYFCASGLESRAGTQYFGPGTRLTVL.

The CDR3 loop reads CASSLDRGGWGTEAFF. CDR3 in DNA: TGTGCCAGCAGCTTAGATAGAGGGGGCTGGGGCACTGAAGCTTTCTTT. The gene calls are TRBV11-2 and TRBJ1-1; 7 bases map to TRBD1. CDR3 length: 16 amino acids. V was clipped by 0 bases and J by 4 bases; unmatched bases: 8. The germline gives CDR1 SGHAT, CDR2 FQNNGV.

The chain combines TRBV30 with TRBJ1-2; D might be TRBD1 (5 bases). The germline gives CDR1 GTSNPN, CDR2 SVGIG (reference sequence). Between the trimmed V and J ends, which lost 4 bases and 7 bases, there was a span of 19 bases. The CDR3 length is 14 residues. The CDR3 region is CAWNPSRAKGGYTF. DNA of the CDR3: TGTGCCTGGAACCCAAGCAGGGCCAAAGGTGGCTACACCTTC.

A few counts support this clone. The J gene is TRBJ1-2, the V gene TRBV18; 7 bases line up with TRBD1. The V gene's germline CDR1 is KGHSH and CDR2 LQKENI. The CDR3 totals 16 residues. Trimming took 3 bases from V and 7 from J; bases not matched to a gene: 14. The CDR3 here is CASSPSRRQGGGGYTF. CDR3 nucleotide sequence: TGTGCCAGCTCACCCAGCCGAAGACAGGGCGGGGGTGGCTACACCTTC.

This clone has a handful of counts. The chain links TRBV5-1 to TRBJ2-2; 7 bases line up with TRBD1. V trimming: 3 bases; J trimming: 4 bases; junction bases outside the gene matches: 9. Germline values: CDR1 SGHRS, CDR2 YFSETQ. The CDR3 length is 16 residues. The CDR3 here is CASSSPPGQPTGELFF. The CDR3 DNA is TGCGCCAGCAGCTCACCACCGGGACAGCCCACCGGGGAGCTGTTTTTT.

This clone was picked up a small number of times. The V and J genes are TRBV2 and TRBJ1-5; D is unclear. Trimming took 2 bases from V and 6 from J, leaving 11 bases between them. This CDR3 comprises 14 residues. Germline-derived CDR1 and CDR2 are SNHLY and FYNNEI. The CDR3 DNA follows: TGTGCCAGCAGTGAATTGGTCGGACTTCAGCCCCAGCATTTT. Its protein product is CASSELVGLQPQHF. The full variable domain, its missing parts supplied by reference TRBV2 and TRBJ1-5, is EPEVTQTPSHQVTQMGQEVILRCVPISNHLYFYWYRQILGQKVEFLVSFYNNEISEKSEIFDDQFSVERPDGSNFTLKIRSTKLEDSAMYFCASSELVGLQPQHFGDGTRLSIL.

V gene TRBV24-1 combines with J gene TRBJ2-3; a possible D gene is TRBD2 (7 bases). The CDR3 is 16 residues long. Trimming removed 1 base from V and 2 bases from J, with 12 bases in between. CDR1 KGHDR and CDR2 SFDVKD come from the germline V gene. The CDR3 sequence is CATSDFYGGATDTQYF. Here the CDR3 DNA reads TGTGCCACCAGTGATTTTTATGGGGGGGCCACAGATACGCAGTATTTT.

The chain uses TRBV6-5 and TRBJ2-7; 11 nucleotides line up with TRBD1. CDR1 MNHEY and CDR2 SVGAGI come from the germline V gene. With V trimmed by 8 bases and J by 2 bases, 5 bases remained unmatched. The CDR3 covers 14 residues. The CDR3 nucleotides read TGTGCCAGCGTGGGACAGGGGGTCCCCTACGAGCAGTACGTC. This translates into CASVGQGVPYEQYV.

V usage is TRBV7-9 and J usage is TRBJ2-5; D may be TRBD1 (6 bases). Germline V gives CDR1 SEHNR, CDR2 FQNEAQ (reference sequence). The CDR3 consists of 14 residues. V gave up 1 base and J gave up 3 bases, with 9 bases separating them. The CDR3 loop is CASSLEQGKETQYF. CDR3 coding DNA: TGTGCCAGCAGCTTAGAACAGGGTAAAGAGACCCAGTACTTC.

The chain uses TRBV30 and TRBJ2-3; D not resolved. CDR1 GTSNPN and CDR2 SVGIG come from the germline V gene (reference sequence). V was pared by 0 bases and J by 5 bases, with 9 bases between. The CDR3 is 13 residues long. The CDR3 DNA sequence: TGTGCCTGGAGTGTACCCTTACGAGATACGCAGTATTTT. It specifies CAWSVPLRDTQYF.

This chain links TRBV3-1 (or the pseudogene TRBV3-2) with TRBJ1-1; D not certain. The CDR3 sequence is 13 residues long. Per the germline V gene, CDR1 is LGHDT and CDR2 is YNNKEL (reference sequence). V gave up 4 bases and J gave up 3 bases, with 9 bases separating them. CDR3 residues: CASSPRWDTEAFF. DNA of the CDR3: TGTGCCAGCAGCCCCCGATGGGACACTGAAGCTTTCTTT.

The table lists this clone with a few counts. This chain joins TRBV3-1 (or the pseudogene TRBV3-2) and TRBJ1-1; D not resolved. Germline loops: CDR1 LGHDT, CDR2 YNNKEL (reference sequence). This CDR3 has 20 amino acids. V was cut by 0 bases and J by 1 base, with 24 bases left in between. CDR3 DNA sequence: TGTGCCAGCAGCCAAGATTCCTTCCTTTCGGTGGGATCCGAGAACACTGAAGCTTTCTTT. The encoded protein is CASSQDSFLSVGSENTEAFF.

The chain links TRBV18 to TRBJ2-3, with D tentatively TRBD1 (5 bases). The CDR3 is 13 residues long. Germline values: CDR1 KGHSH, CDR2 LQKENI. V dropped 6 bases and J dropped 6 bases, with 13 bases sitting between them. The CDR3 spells CASSSRAGDTQYF. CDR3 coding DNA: TGTGCCAGCTCGAGCCGGGCAGGGGATACGCAGTATTTT.

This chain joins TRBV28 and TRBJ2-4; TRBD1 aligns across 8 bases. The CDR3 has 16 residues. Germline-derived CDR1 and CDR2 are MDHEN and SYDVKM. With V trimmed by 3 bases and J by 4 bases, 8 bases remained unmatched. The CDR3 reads CASSFFPRQGKNIQYF. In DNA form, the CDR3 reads TGTGCCAGCAGTTTTTTTCCCCGACAGGGGAAAAACATTCAGTACTTC.

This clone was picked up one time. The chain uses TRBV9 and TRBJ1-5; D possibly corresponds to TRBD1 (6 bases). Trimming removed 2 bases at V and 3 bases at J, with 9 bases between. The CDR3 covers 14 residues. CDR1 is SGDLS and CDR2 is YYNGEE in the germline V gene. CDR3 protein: CASSVGDTNQPQHF. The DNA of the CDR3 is TGTGCCAGCAGCGTCGGGGACACCAATCAGCCCCAGCATTTT.